The TCR beta chain under discussion was sequenced for a study of synovial regulatory T cells in juvenile arthritis. The study, taken as a whole, reports: Across patients, iaTreg TCR repertoires were mostly private, partly shared with synovial Teff and blood CPL. Inflammation-associated Treg cells in blood had less TCR diversity than the remaining blood Treg cells.

The table came from immunoSEQ multiplex PCR; TCRdb's copy has only in-frame clones and leaves some out. The sample includes over 7,500 clones. Germline assignment: CDR1 MNHEY and CDR2 SMNVEV (reference sequence). The CDR3 is 13 residues long. This entry has no DNA. In the case of this clone: Its antigen is as yet unknown.

V usage is TRBV27 and J usage is TRBJ1-6; the TRBD1 assignment by TCRdb is unverifiable without DNA. Material for sequencing was Treg cells from blood. Regarding subset: HLA-DR+ inflammation-associated blood Treg cells. This clonotype was obtained from a donor aged 2-29 years with juvenile idiopathic arthritis. CDR3 in amino acids: CASSADSFSPLHF.